The 12 T cell receptor beta chains in this list originate from one sample, sequenced in a study of CXCR3-negative and CXCR3-positive naive CD8 T cells. Study outcomes and limitations: CXCR3-positive naive cells had more hydrophobic TRB CDR3s than CXCR3-negative naive cells.

No antigens are known for them. cDNA libraries for TRB were generated by 5' RACE incorporating UMI labels. After re-calling the 5' RACE reads, TCRdb lists one entry per CDR3 protein, DNA absent. Its listing shows about 92,000 distinct CDR3 sequences. Sequencing was performed on naive CXCR3+ CD8+ T cells from blood. Subset denoted: CD45RO-CCR7+CD27+CD95- naive CD8+ T cells expressing CXCR3 (TNR3+). The receptors derive from a human donor in good health. Some clones in this sample may be carry-over from other donors' samples.

V is TRBV28 and J is TRBJ1-4; checking the TCRdb D call of TRBD1 is not possible without DNA. The germline V gene encodes CDR1 MDHEN and CDR2 SYDVKM. The length of the CDR3 is 15 residues. The CDR3 is CASSALTDKGEKLFF.

The genes are TRBV29-1 and TRBJ2-5; TCRdb picks TRBD1, but there is no DNA to check that call. The CDR3 sequence is 15 residues long. Germline values: CDR1 SQVTM, CDR2 ANQGSEA. CDR3 loop: CSVEDAQGEEETQYF.

V and J are TRBV5-4 and TRBJ2-7; TCRdb indicates TRBD1, and absent DNA this call remains unverified. This CDR3 has 15 residues. CDR1 and CDR2 (germline): SGHNT, YYREEE (reference sequence). The CDR3 sequence: CASSGGTGRGYEQYF.

V and J are TRBV20-1 and TRBJ2-3; the D call of TRBD2 rests on TCRdb alone, since no DNA is present to check it. The CDR3 length is 15 residues. CDR1 and CDR2 from the germline V gene are DFQATT and SNEGSKA (reference sequence). CDR3 in amino acids: CSARDWREPGDTQYF.

The chain links TRBV4-1 to TRBJ2-1; the TRBD1 assignment by TCRdb is unverifiable without DNA. This CDR3 is built from 15 residues. Germline V gives CDR1 MGHRA, CDR2 YSYEKL. The CDR3: CASSQVPGAYNEQFF.

The chain employs TRBV7-6 and TRBJ1-1. Germline lookup yields CDR1 SGHVS and CDR2 FNYEAQ. This CDR3 is built from 15 residues. The chain's CDR3 is CASSANRPGATEAFF.

J is TRBJ1-4 and V is TRBV3-2. TRBV3-2 is tagged as a pseudogene. This CDR3 has 13 amino acids. CDR3 region: CASSQMSTEKLFF.

The V gene is TRBV3-1, the J gene TRBJ1-2; TCRdb's D gene call, TRBD1, goes unchecked for lack of DNA. The germline V gene encodes CDR1 LGHDT and CDR2 YNNKEL (reference sequence). The CDR3 is 14 residues long. The CDR3 sequence: CASSETGDPYGYTF.

This rearrangement joins TRBV7-9 to TRBJ2-1; TCRdb picks TRBD1, but there is no DNA to check that call. The germline gives CDR1 SEHNR, CDR2 FQNEAQ (reference sequence). This CDR3 has 14 amino acids. The CDR3 sequence is CASRLPTGTNEQFF.

The genes are TRBV5-1 and TRBJ1-1. Germline-derived CDR1 and CDR2 are SGHRS and YFSETQ. This CDR3 has 14 residues. CDR3 in amino acids: CASFRPGGNTEDFF.

The chain links TRBV23-1 to TRBJ1-5. TRBV23-1 belongs to the ORF category, with a function that is uncertain. This CDR3 is 13 amino acids long. The CDR3 loop is CASSRSESQPQHF.

The gene calls are TRBV5-1 and TRBJ2-7; without DNA, the TCRdb call of TRBD2 cannot be checked. The V gene's germline CDR1 is SGHRS and CDR2 YFSETQ. The length of the CDR3 is 15 residues. This CDR3 reads CASRPLQQEIYEQYF.